What follows are 22 T cell receptor beta chains derived from one specimen sequenced in a study of patients and donors after allogeneic stem cell transplantation. TCRdb fed the RT-PCR reads into MiXCR, producing one record per CDR3 protein. Of around 240,000 distinct CDR3 sequences in the sample, around an eighth are singletons; the top ten hold around 10%. Sequencing used blood, either unsorted or a sorted T cell fraction (not recorded which). All receptors derive from a human donor who was either an allogeneic HSCT recipient or a stem cell or donor lymphocyte infusion donor (not recorded which). It is not recorded whose cells these are; they may come from a transplant donor.

This clonotype was recorded once. The chain employs TRBV5-6 and TRBJ2-5; TRBD1 matches at 9 bases. CDR1 is SGHDT and CDR2 is YYEEEE in the germline V gene. The J segment lost 5 bases and the V segment lost 4 bases, leaving 3 bases of the junction unmatched. The CDR3 runs 13 residues. This CDR3 is CASSRTGVETQYF. The CDR3 nucleotides are TGTGCCAGCAGCAGGACAGGGGTGGAGACCCAGTACTTC.

Regarding this clonotype: A read error is possible here, since a much larger clone lies one base away. This chain uses TRBV29-1 with TRBJ1-1; D is unclear. This CDR3 comprises 12 residues. The germline V and J ends were trimmed by 6 bases and 5 bases, with 13 bases remaining between them. Germline V gives CDR1 SQVTM, CDR2 ANQGSEA. CDR3 DNA: TGCAGCGTCGTGACGGCAAGGACTGAAGCTTTCTTT. Translating gives CSVVTARTEAFF.

The chain recombines TRBV7-6 with TRBJ2-5, with D perhaps TRBD2 (6 bases). Trimming left V 4 bases short and J 3 bases short, with 18 bases between. From germline, CDR1 is SGHVS and CDR2 FNYEAQ. The CDR3 totals 16 residues. The CDR3 protein is CASSSWGVAAKETQYF. CDR3 sequence (DNA): TGTGCCAGCAGCTCCTGGGGGGTAGCGGCCAAAGAGACCCAGTACTTC. Full variable domain (remainder filled in from reference TRBV7-6 and TRBJ2-5): GAGVSQSPRYKVTKRGQDVALRCDPISGHVSLYWYRQALGQGPEFLTYFNYEAQQDKSGLPNDRFSAERPEGSISTLTIQRTEQRDSAMYRCASSSWGVAAKETQYFGPGTRLLVL.

In regard to this clonotype: A much larger clone sits a single nucleotide away, making a read error possible. The CDR3 spells CSASGGVLSDTQYF. The CDR3 nucleotides are TGCAGCGCGAGTGGGGGTGTACTCTCAGATACGCAGTATTTT. J is TRBJ2-3 and V is TRBV29-1; D tentatively fits TRBD1 or TRBD2 (5 bases each). The CDR3 extends over 14 amino acids. V lost 7 bases and J lost 4, with 18 bases in between. The germline V gene has CDR1 SQVTM and CDR2 ANQGSEA.

This clonotype has just a few counts. The J gene is TRBJ2-2, the V gene TRBV7-9; perhaps TRBD1 as D (6 bases). The CDR3 totals 16 residues. The germline CDR1 and CDR2 sequences are SEHNR and FQNEAQ (reference sequence). The germline V and J ends were trimmed by 5 bases and 4 bases, with 17 bases remaining between them. The CDR3: CASSRLNRDLTGELFF. CDR3 nucleotides: TGTGCCAGCAGCCGACTCAACAGGGACCTCACCGGGGAGCTGTTTTTT.

The V gene is TRBV11-2, the J gene TRBJ1-1; 7 nucleotides match TRBD1. V trimming: 6 bases; J trimming: 4 bases; junction bases outside the gene matches: 11. CDR3 length equals 15 residues. Germline V gives CDR1 SGHAT, CDR2 FQNNGV. This CDR3 is CASRTYRGRGTEAFF. CDR3 DNA: TGTGCCAGCAGGACATACAGGGGAAGGGGCACTGAAGCTTTCTTT.

The rearrangement joins TRBV25-1 to TRBJ2-5, with 12 bases fitting TRBD1. This CDR3 is built from 16 residues. J lost 2 bases, V lost 6 bases, and 7 bases had no gene match. The germline CDR1 and CDR2 sequences are MGHDK and SYGVNS. CDR3 sequence reads: CASSPPGQGAQETQYF. As DNA, the CDR3 is TGTGCCAGCAGCCCCCCGGGACAGGGGGCGCAAGAGACCCAGTACTTC.

This clonotype was observed once. This likely came from a read error, as a far larger clone is one base away. This chain joins TRBV7-3 and TRBJ1-1; unclear D gene. Between the trimmed V and J ends, which lost 1 base and 4 bases, there was a span of 7 bases. Germline assignment: CDR1 SGHTA and CDR2 FQGTGA. This CDR3 contains 13 residues. The CDR3 sequence is CASSLKRGTEAFF. For the CDR3, the DNA is TGTGCCAGCAGCTTAAAGCGGGGCACTGAAGCTTTCTTT.

This clonotype was seen only a few times. The chain is built from TRBV29-1 and TRBJ2-7; the D is unclear. The CDR3 is 12 amino acids. CDR1 SQVTM and CDR2 ANQGSEA come from the germline V gene. Trimming pared 4 bases from V and 1 base from J, leaving 8 bases between. The CDR3 DNA follows: TGCAGCGTTGTACAGTCGTCCTACGAGCAGTACTTC. Its protein is CSVVQSSYEQYF.

The rearrangement joins TRBV5-1 to TRBJ2-7; a possible D gene is TRBD1 (5 bases). Trimming shortened V by 3 bases and J by 1 base, and 17 bases separated the two germline ends. The CDR3 is 16 residues long. Per the germline V gene, CDR1 is SGHRS and CDR2 is YFSETQ. CDR3 amino acids: CASSWRGAGISYEQYF. The DNA for the CDR3 is TGCGCCAGCAGCTGGCGCGGTGCAGGGATATCCTACGAGCAGTACTTC.

This clonotype was counted only a few times. The chain employs TRBV13 and TRBJ2-7, with 12 bases identical to TRBD2. The germline V gene encodes CDR1 PRHDT and CDR2 FYEKMQ (reference sequence). The CDR3 is 16 amino acids. The J segment lost 0 bases and the V segment lost 4 bases, leaving 4 bases of the junction unmatched. CDR3 loop: CASSSQTSGSSYEQYF. The CDR3 nucleotides are TGTGCCAGCAGCTCCCAGACTAGCGGGAGCTCCTACGAGCAGTACTTC.

This clonotype was detected a few times. This rearrangement joins TRBV5-6 to TRBJ2-2, with D uncertain. CDR3 size: 14 residues. V gave up 2 bases and J gave up 1 base, with 6 bases separating them. The germline V gene encodes CDR1 SGHDT and CDR2 YYEEEE. In nucleotides, the CDR3 is TGTGCCAGCAGCTTAACTTTGAACACCGGGGAGCTGTTTTTT. Translation: CASSLTLNTGELFF.

A few counts support this clonotype. The chain employs TRBV27 and TRBJ1-2, with D maybe TRBD1 (5 bases). This CDR3 region has 13 residues. The V end was cut by 5 bases, the J end by 7 bases, with 14 bases between. Germline CDR1 MNHEY, CDR2 SMNVEV (reference sequence). In DNA form, the CDR3 reads TGTGCCAGCAGTCCCCAAGGGGATCGTGGCTACACCTTC. It encodes CASSPQGDRGYTF.

This clonotype was observed a handful of times. The chain carries TRBV19 and TRBJ1-4, with 9 nucleotides matching TRBD1. Trimming removed 6 bases from V and 0 bases from J; junction bases left unmatched: 11. The CDR3 extends over 18 amino acids. Looked up from germline, CDR1 is LNHDA and CDR2 is SQIVND (reference sequence). The CDR3 here is CASSDQQGALATNEKLFF. For the CDR3, the DNA is TGTGCCAGTAGCGATCAACAGGGGGCCCTTGCAACTAATGAAAAACTGTTTTTT. The full variable domain, its missing parts supplied by reference TRBV19 and TRBJ1-4, is DGGITQSPKYLFRKEGQNVTLSCEQNLNHDAMYWYRQDPGQGLRLIYYSQIVNDFQKGDIAEGYSVSREKKESFPLTVTSAQKNPTAFYLCASSDQQGALATNEKLFFGSGTQLSVL.

V gene TRBV18 combines with J gene TRBJ2-7, with 7 nucleotides matching TRBD1. CDR1 and CDR2 (germline): KGHSH, LQKENI. The V segment lost 6 bases and the J segment 3 bases; nucleotides outside the gene matches: 8. The CDR3 covers 14 residues. The CDR3 DNA follows: TGTGCCAGCTCGTCCAGGGGGTCACGCTACGAGCAGTACTTC. Its protein is CASSSRGSRYEQYF.

This clonotype appeared many times. J is TRBJ2-2 and V is TRBV9; a weak D match, TRBD1 (6 bases). CDR3 size: 15 residues. Germline lookup yields CDR1 SGDLS and CDR2 YYNGEE. The ends were cut back, 1 base at V and 3 bases at J, with 10 bases in the middle. This chain's CDR3 is CASSVSPGDTGELFF. For the CDR3, the DNA is TGTGCCAGCAGCGTAAGCCCAGGGGACACCGGGGAGCTGTTTTTT.

This chain uses TRBV5-4 with TRBJ1-6, with D possibly being TRBD1 (6 bases). V lost 2 bases to trimming and J lost 8 bases, with 8 bases between them. There are 13 residues in the CDR3. Germline lookup yields CDR1 SGHNT and CDR2 YYREEE (reference sequence). The CDR3 bases are TGTGCCAGCAGCTTACAGGGTTATTCACCCCTCCACTTT. Encoded protein: CASSLQGYSPLHF.

This clonotype was seen a few times. The J gene is TRBJ1-2, the V gene TRBV7-9; D unclear. The CDR3 has 12 amino acids. The germline gives CDR1 SEHNR, CDR2 FQNEAQ (reference sequence). Trimming took off 5 bases at V and 8 bases at J, with 12 bases between the two ends. This CDR3 reads CASSSRERGYTF. The DNA for the CDR3 is TGTGCCAGCAGCAGCCGTGAGAGAGGCTACACCTTC.

This clonotype came up a few times. This rearrangement joins TRBV7-7 to TRBJ2-2; 10 bases match TRBD1. V was pared by 5 bases and J by 7 bases, with 4 bases of the junction left unmatched. Germline loops: CDR1 SSHAT, CDR2 FNYEAQ (reference sequence). There are 14 residues in the CDR3. The CDR3 bases are TGTGCCAGCAGCCGGGACAGGGGTGGCGGGGAGCTGTTTTTT. Translation: CASSRDRGGGELFF.

The genes are TRBV6-4 and TRBJ2-7; D possibly corresponds to TRBD1 (6 bases). The CDR3 contains 13 residues. Per the germline V gene, CDR1 is MRHNA and CDR2 is SNTAGT. The V end lost 5 bases, the J end lost 4 bases, and 12 bases lay between the germline ends. The CDR3 nucleotides read TGTGCCAGCAGTCAAATGACAGGTTACGAGCAGTACTTC. Residues: CASSQMTGYEQYF.

The V and J genes are TRBV5-1 and TRBJ1-6; D is possibly TRBD1 (5 bases). The germline CDR1 and CDR2 sequences are SGHRS and YFSETQ. This CDR3 comprises 14 residues. Trimming left V 1 base short and J 10 bases short, with 12 bases between. The CDR3 coding sequence is TGCGCCAGCAGCTTGTCGGGGCGGAGGTCACCCCTCCACTTT. It yields the protein CASSLSGRRSPLHF.

This clonotype was found many times. CDR3 sequence (DNA): TGTGCCAGCAGGACCCCCTTGGGAGGGAGGACAGATACGCAGTATTTT. This codes for CASRTPLGGRTDTQYF. J is TRBJ2-3 and V is TRBV7-2; 7 bases fit TRBD2. The CDR3 has 16 amino acids. Trimming cost V 6 bases and J 3 bases; bases outside gene matches: 12. Germline loops: CDR1 SGHTA, CDR2 FQGNSA.